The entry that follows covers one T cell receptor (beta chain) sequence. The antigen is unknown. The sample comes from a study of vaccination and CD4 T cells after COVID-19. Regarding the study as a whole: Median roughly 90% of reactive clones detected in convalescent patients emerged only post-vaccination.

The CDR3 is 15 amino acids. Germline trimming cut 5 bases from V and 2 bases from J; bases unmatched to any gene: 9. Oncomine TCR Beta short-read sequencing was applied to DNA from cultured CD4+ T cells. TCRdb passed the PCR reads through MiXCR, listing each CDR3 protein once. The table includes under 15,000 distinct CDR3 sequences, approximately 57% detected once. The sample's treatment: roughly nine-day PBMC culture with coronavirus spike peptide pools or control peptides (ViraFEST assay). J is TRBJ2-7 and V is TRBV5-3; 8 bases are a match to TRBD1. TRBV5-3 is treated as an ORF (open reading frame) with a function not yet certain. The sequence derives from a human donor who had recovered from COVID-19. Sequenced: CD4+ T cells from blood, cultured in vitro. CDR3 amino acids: CARRAPETGAYEQYF. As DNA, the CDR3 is TGTGCCAGAAGGGCTCCTGAGACAGGGGCCTACGAGCAGTACTTC.